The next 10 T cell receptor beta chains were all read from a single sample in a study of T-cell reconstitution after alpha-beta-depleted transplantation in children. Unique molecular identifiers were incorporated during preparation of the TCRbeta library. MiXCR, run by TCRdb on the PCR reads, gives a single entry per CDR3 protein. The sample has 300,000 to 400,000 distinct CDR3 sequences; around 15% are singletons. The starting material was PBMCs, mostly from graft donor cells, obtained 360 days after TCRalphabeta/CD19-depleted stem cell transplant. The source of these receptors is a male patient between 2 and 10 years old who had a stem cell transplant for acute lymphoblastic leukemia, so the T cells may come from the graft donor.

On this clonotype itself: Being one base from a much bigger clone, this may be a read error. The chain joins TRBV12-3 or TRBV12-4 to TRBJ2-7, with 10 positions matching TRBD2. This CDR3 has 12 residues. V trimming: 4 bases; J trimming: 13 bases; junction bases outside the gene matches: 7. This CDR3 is CASSSTGTSDYF. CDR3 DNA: TGTGCCAGCAGTTCAACCGGGACTAGCGATTACTTC.

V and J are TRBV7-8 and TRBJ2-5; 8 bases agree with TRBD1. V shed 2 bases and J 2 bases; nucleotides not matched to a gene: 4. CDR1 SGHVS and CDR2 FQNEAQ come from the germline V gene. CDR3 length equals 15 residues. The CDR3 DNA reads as TGTGCCAGCAGCTTACCGGACAGGGATCAAGAGACCCAGTACTTC. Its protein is CASSLPDRDQETQYF.

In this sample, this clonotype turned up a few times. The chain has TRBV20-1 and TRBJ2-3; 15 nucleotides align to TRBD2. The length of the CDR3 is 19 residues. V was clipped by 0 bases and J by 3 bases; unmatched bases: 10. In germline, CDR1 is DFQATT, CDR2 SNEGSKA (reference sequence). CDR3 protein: CSARDRGLAGGPLTDTQYF. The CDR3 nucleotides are TGCAGTGCTAGAGATCGAGGACTAGCGGGAGGGCCCTTGACAGATACGCAGTATTTT.

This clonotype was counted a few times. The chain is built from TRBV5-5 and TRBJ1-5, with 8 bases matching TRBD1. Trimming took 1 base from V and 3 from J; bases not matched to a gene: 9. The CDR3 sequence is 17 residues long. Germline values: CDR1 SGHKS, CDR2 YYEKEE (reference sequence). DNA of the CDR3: TGTGCCAGCAGCTTGTCGTGGCCGACAGGGGACAATCAGCCCCAGCATTTT. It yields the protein CASSLSWPTGDNQPQHF.

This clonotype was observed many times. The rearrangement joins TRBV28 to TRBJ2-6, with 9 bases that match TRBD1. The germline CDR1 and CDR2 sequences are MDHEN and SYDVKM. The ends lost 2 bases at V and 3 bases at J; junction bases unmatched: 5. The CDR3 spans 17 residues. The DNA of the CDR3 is TGTGCCAGCAGTTTAGAACAGGGGGCAAGTGGGGCCAACGTCCTGACTTTC. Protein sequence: CASSLEQGASGANVLTF.

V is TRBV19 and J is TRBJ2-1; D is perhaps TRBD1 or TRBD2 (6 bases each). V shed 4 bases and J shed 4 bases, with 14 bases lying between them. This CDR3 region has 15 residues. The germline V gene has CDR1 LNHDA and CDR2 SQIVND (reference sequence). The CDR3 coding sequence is TGTGCCAGTAGTACCCCTAGAGGGGGGTACAATGAGCAGTTCTTC. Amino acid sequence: CASSTPRGGYNEQFF.

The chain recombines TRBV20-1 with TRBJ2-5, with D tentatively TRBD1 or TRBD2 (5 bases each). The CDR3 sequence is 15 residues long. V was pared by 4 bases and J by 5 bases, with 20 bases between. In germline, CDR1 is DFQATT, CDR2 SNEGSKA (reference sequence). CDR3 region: CSANAGTLIRETQYF. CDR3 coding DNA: TGCAGTGCTAATGCCGGGACCTTAATACGGGAGACCCAGTACTTC.

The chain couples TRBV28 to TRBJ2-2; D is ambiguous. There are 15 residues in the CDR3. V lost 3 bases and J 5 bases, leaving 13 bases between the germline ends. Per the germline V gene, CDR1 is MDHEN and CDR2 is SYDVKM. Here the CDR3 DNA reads TGTGCCAGCAGTTTTTTGCCTTTTAGTACCGGGGAGCTGTTTTTT. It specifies CASSFLPFSTGELFF.

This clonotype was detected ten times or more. CDR3 DNA sequence: TGCAGCGTTGGGGGGGGTCAAGAGACCCAGTACTTC. Translation: CSVGGGQETQYF. The chain links TRBV29-1 to TRBJ2-5; 7 bases are a match to TRBD2. The CDR3 covers 12 residues. The germline V gene encodes CDR1 SQVTM and CDR2 ANQGSEA. With 4 bases clipped from V and 2 bases from J, the junction kept 1 base outside the gene matches. Complete variable domain (other parts from reference TRBV29-1 and TRBJ2-5): SAVISQKPSRDICQRGTSLTIQCQVDSQVTMMFWYRQQPGQSLTLIATANQGSEATYESGFVIDKFPISRPNLTFSTLTVSNMSPEDSSIYLCSVGGGQETQYFGPGTRLLVL.

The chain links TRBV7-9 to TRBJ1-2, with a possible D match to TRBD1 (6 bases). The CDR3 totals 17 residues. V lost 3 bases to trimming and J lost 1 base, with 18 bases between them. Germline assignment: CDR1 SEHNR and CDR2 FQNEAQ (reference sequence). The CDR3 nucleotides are TGTGCCAGCAGCTTGGTGCCAGGGGAACTGTTTAACTATGGCTACACCTTC. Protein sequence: CASSLVPGELFNYGYTF.